A selection of T cell receptor beta chains follows, all from one sample in a study of T cells after yellow fever vaccination. MiXCR, applied by TCRdb to the 5' RACE reads, yields one record per CDR3 protein. This repertoire shows 450,000 to 600,000 distinct CDR3 sequences, around an eighth found once; its top ten account for about an eighth. The source was PBMCs, collected on the day of the yellow fever booster vaccination. The receptors derive from a man aged 25-40 years who received the YFV17D yellow fever vaccine. Both conserved end residues are part of each CDR3. The order of the fields is clone size, D gene, V gene, J gene, CDR3 protein, CDR3 DNA. D genes are given only for firm matches. Clone size is shown for a subset of rows, as once, few, many or a class of expanded clone.

clone size: few; D gene: NA; V gene: TRBV7-7; J gene: TRBJ2-5; CDR3 protein: CASSPEDRRSGQETQYF; CDR3 DNA: TGTGCCAGCAGCCCCGAGGACAGGCGTAGCGGGCAAGAGACCCAGTACTTC
clone size: few; D gene: TRBD1; V gene: TRBV12-3/TRBV12-4; J gene: TRBJ2-5; CDR3 protein: CASNRQGWGETQYF; CDR3 DNA: TGTGCCAGCAATCGACAGGGGTGGGGAGAGACCCAGTACTTC
clone size: few; D gene: NA; V gene: TRBV12-3/TRBV12-4; J gene: TRBJ1-4; CDR3 protein: CASTQGAATNEKLFF; CDR3 DNA: TGTGCCAGCACTCAAGGGGCGGCAACTAATGAAAAACTGTTTTTT
clone size: NA; D gene: NA; V gene: TRBV5-4; J gene: TRBJ1-2; CDR3 protein: CASSSPGANYGYTF; CDR3 DNA: TGTGCCAGCAGCTCGCCAGGGGCCAACTATGGCTACACCTTC
clone size: few; D gene: NA; V gene: TRBV5-1; J gene: TRBJ2-3; CDR3 protein: CASSGTQATQYF; CDR3 DNA: TGCGCCAGCAGTGGAACTCAGGCTACGCAGTATTTT
clone size: few; D gene: NA; V gene: TRBV5-1; J gene: TRBJ2-7; CDR3 protein: CASSPALRGFYEQYF; CDR3 DNA: TGCGCCAGCAGCCCGGCCCTTCGGGGCTTCTACGAGCAGTACTTC
clone size: NA; D gene: NA; V gene: TRBV18; J gene: TRBJ2-1; CDR3 protein: CASSRGAENSYNEQFF; CDR3 DNA: TGTGCCAGCTCACGGGGGGCAGAAAACTCCTACAATGAGCAGTTCTTC
clone size: many; D gene: NA; V gene: TRBV5-1; J gene: TRBJ2-1; CDR3 protein: CASSLAPRNEQFF; CDR3 DNA: TGCGCCAGCAGCTTGGCCCCCCGGAATGAGCAGTTCTTC
clone size: NA; D gene: NA; V gene: TRBV10-2; J gene: TRBJ2-5; CDR3 protein: CASTFGGQETQYF; CDR3 DNA: TGCGCCAGCACTTTTGGCGGCCAAGAGACCCAGTACTTC
clone size: NA; D gene: NA; V gene: TRBV29-1; J gene: TRBJ2-1; CDR3 protein: CSVGPNEQFF; CDR3 DNA: TGCAGCGTCGGGCCGAATGAGCAGTTCTTC
clone size: NA; D gene: TRBD1; V gene: TRBV12-3/TRBV12-4; J gene: TRBJ1-2; CDR3 protein: CASSVTPGQGPKDGYTF; CDR3 DNA: TGTGCCAGCAGTGTTACGCCGGGACAGGGGCCGAAGGATGGCTACACCTTC
clone size: many; D gene: TRBD1; V gene: TRBV20-1; J gene: TRBJ2-1; CDR3 protein: CSIPRDRNFRSYNEQFF; CDR3 DNA: TGCAGTATTCCGAGGGACAGGAATTTTCGCTCCTACAATGAGCAGTTCTTC
clone size: few; D gene: NA; V gene: TRBV5-4; J gene: TRBJ2-2; CDR3 protein: CASSWGVENTGELFF; CDR3 DNA: TGTGCCAGCAGCTGGGGGGTGGAGAACACCGGGGAGCTGTTTTTT
clone size: few; D gene: TRBD2; V gene: TRBV2; J gene: TRBJ2-2; CDR3 protein: CASRRLASNTGELFF; CDR3 DNA: TGTGCCAGCAGGCGACTAGCGAGCAACACCGGGGAGCTGTTTTTT
clone size: few; D gene: NA; V gene: TRBV7-2; J gene: TRBJ2-1; CDR3 protein: CASSLIPANEQFF; CDR3 DNA: TGTGCCAGCAGCTTAATCCCCGCCAATGAGCAGTTCTTC
clone size: few; D gene: NA; V gene: TRBV20-1; J gene: TRBJ2-5; CDR3 protein: CSASFWGRETQYF; CDR3 DNA: TGCAGTGCTAGTTTCTGGGGGCGAGAGACCCAGTACTTC
clone size: NA; D gene: TRBD1; V gene: TRBV27; J gene: TRBJ2-7; CDR3 protein: CASSLITGGHYEQYF; CDR3 DNA: TGTGCCAGCAGTTTAATTACAGGGGGACACTACGAGCAGTACTTC
clone size: NA; D gene: NA; V gene: TRBV29-1; J gene: TRBJ2-1; CDR3 protein: CSVELTRSEQFF; CDR3 DNA: TGCAGCGTTGAATTGACGCGCAGTGAGCAGTTCTTC
clone size: many; D gene: TRBD1; V gene: TRBV29-1; J gene: TRBJ2-7; CDR3 protein: CSVARTGGNEQYF; CDR3 DNA: TGCAGCGTCGCCCGGACAGGGGGCAATGAGCAGTACTTC
clone size: few; D gene: TRBD2; V gene: TRBV2; J gene: TRBJ2-3; CDR3 protein: CASRAGTTADTQYF; CDR3 DNA: TGTGCCAGCAGGGCCGGGACTACAGCAGATACGCAGTATTTT
clone size: NA; D gene: TRBD1; V gene: TRBV5-1; J gene: TRBJ2-1; CDR3 protein: CASSLAPYGTGGYTGHNEQFF; CDR3 DNA: TGCGCCAGCAGCTTGGCCCCCTACGGGACAGGGGGCTATACGGGGCACAATGAGCAGTTCTTC
clone size: few; D gene: NA; V gene: TRBV7-9; J gene: TRBJ2-7; CDR3 protein: CARAVYEQYF; CDR3 DNA: TGTGCCAGGGCAGTCTACGAGCAGTACTTC
clone size: few; D gene: NA; V gene: TRBV5-1; J gene: TRBJ1-2; CDR3 protein: CASSLTDSGSGYTF; CDR3 DNA: TGCGCCAGCAGCTTGACGGACAGTGGCTCGGGCTACACCTTC
clone size: NA; D gene: NA; V gene: TRBV20-1; J gene: TRBJ2-1; CDR3 protein: CSATVGAYNEQFF; CDR3 DNA: TGCAGTGCTACGGTGGGGGCCTACAATGAGCAGTTCTTC
clone size: NA; D gene: NA; V gene: TRBV29-1; J gene: TRBJ2-7; CDR3 protein: CSVVGEEQYF; CDR3 DNA: TGCAGCGTTGTTGGTGAAGAGCAGTACTTC
clone size: few; D gene: NA; V gene: TRBV28; J gene: TRBJ2-2; CDR3 protein: CASWVGGNTGELFF; CDR3 DNA: TGTGCCAGTTGGGTAGGAGGGAACACCGGGGAGCTGTTTTTT
clone size: NA; D gene: TRBD1; V gene: TRBV20-1; J gene: TRBJ1-3; CDR3 protein: CSARAGGGGNTKYF; CDR3 DNA: TGCAGTGCTAGAGCAGGGGGCGGTGGAAACACCAAATATTTT
clone size: few; D gene: NA; V gene: TRBV15; J gene: TRBJ2-1; CDR3 protein: CATSRDLLRSYNEQFF; CDR3 DNA: TGTGCCACCAGCAGAGATCTACTCCGCTCCTACAATGAGCAGTTCTTC
clone size: few; D gene: TRBD2; V gene: TRBV3-1; J gene: TRBJ2-1; CDR3 protein: CASSTLAEGRDEQFF; CDR3 DNA: TGTGCCAGCAGCACCCTAGCGGAGGGGAGGGATGAGCAGTTCTTC
clone size: many; D gene: TRBD2; V gene: TRBV14; J gene: TRBJ2-2; CDR3 protein: CASRGTSGNTGELFF; CDR3 DNA: TGTGCCAGCCGAGGGACTAGCGGCAACACCGGGGAGCTGTTTTTT
clone size: NA; D gene: NA; V gene: TRBV7-9; J gene: TRBJ2-1; CDR3 protein: CASSLEGSTFF; CDR3 DNA: TGTGCCAGCAGCTTAGAGGGGAGTACGTTCTTC
clone size: NA; D gene: NA; V gene: TRBV11-2; J gene: TRBJ1-2; CDR3 protein: CASSFQTGYYGYTF; CDR3 DNA: TGTGCCAGCAGTTTCCAAACAGGGTACTATGGCTACACCTTC
clone size: NA; D gene: NA; V gene: TRBV5-1; J gene: TRBJ2-5; CDR3 protein: CASSLQQGRETQYF; CDR3 DNA: TGCGCCAGCAGCCTGCAACAGGGAAGAGAGACCCAGTACTTC
clone size: NA; D gene: NA; V gene: TRBV19; J gene: TRBJ2-7; CDR3 protein: CASSIGRDQGGYEQYF; CDR3 DNA: TGTGCCAGTAGTATAGGGCGGGACCAAGGTGGCTACGAGCAGTACTTC
clone size: many; D gene: TRBD2; V gene: TRBV7-2; J gene: TRBJ2-1; CDR3 protein: CASSSAGGPYNEQFF; CDR3 DNA: TGTGCCAGCAGCTCAGCGGGAGGCCCCTACAATGAGCAGTTCTTC
clone size: few; D gene: NA; V gene: TRBV20-1; J gene: TRBJ2-5; CDR3 protein: CSARDLQGETQYF; CDR3 DNA: TGCAGTGCTAGAGATTTACAGGGTGAGACCCAGTACTTC
clone size: NA; D gene: TRBD1; V gene: TRBV2; J gene: TRBJ1-2; CDR3 protein: CASSVGTGGNYGYTF; CDR3 DNA: TGTGCCAGCAGTGTCGGGACAGGGGGCAACTATGGCTACACCTTC
clone size: NA; D gene: TRBD1; V gene: TRBV5-1; J gene: TRBJ2-7; CDR3 protein: CASSPDREEQYF; CDR3 DNA: TGCGCCAGCAGCCCAGACAGGGAGGAGCAGTACTTC
clone size: once; D gene: TRBD1; V gene: TRBV20-1; J gene: TRBJ2-7; CDR3 protein: CSAKARTGHYEQYF; CDR3 DNA: TGCAGTGCAAAAGCCAGGACAGGACATTACGAGCAGTACTTC
clone size: NA; D gene: TRBD2; V gene: TRBV20-1; J gene: TRBJ2-1; CDR3 protein: CSANSRTSGRLGSYNEQFF; CDR3 DNA: TGCAGTGCTAACTCCCGGACTAGCGGGAGGCTCGGGTCCTACAATGAGCAGTTCTTC
clone size: NA; D gene: NA; V gene: TRBV12-3/TRBV12-4; J gene: TRBJ2-7; CDR3 protein: CASSRGRFSYEQYF; CDR3 DNA: TGTGCCAGCAGTCGAGGGAGGTTCTCATACGAGCAGTACTTC
clone size: few; D gene: NA; V gene: TRBV28; J gene: TRBJ2-7; CDR3 protein: CASSLAPLYEQYF; CDR3 DNA: TGTGCCAGCAGTTTAGCTCCACTCTACGAGCAGTACTTC
clone size: few; D gene: TRBD1; V gene: TRBV10-3; J gene: TRBJ1-1; CDR3 protein: CAISERTGQVTEAFF; CDR3 DNA: TGTGCCATCAGTGAGAGGACAGGGCAGGTAACTGAAGCTTTCTTT
clone size: few; D gene: NA; V gene: TRBV5-1; J gene: TRBJ1-1; CDR3 protein: CASSLGGNLMNTEAFF; CDR3 DNA: TGCGCCAGCAGCCTAGGGGGTAATCTTATGAACACTGAAGCTTTCTTT
clone size: NA; D gene: TRBD1; V gene: TRBV7-8; J gene: TRBJ2-2; CDR3 protein: CASSHRGQGPTGELFF; CDR3 DNA: TGTGCCAGCAGCCACCGGGGACAGGGCCCGACCGGGGAGCTGTTTTTT
clone size: few; D gene: NA; V gene: TRBV9; J gene: TRBJ1-1; CDR3 protein: CASSVLGKTEAFF; CDR3 DNA: TGTGCCAGCAGCGTATTGGGGAAGACTGAAGCTTTCTTT
clone size: NA; D gene: TRBD2; V gene: TRBV12-3/TRBV12-4; J gene: TRBJ2-2; CDR3 protein: CASISGLAGGELFF; CDR3 DNA: TGTGCCAGCATTAGCGGACTAGCAGGCGGGGAGCTGTTTTTT
clone size: few; D gene: NA; V gene: TRBV6-5; J gene: TRBJ2-3; CDR3 protein: CASSWMEMTDTQYF; CDR3 DNA: TGTGCCAGCAGTTGGATGGAGATGACAGATACGCAGTATTTT
clone size: NA; D gene: TRBD1; V gene: TRBV27; J gene: TRBJ2-3; CDR3 protein: CASSLGTGRFFTDTQYF; CDR3 DNA: TGTGCCAGCAGTTTGGGGACAGGCCGATTTTTCACAGATACGCAGTATTTT
clone size: few; D gene: NA; V gene: TRBV29-1; J gene: TRBJ2-1; CDR3 protein: CSVGPRGNEQFF; CDR3 DNA: TGCAGCGTAGGGCCTCGGGGCAATGAGCAGTTCTTC
clone size: NA; D gene: TRBD1; V gene: TRBV12-3/TRBV12-4; J gene: TRBJ1-1; CDR3 protein: CASSSTGRSEAFF; CDR3 DNA: TGTGCCAGCAGCTCGACAGGGCGGTCTGAAGCTTTCTTT
clone size: NA; D gene: TRBD1; V gene: TRBV3-1; J gene: TRBJ1-5; CDR3 protein: CASSLRGTNQPQHF; CDR3 DNA: TGTGCCAGCAGTCTCAGGGGGACCAATCAGCCCCAGCATTTT
clone size: few; D gene: NA; V gene: TRBV14; J gene: TRBJ2-7; CDR3 protein: CASSHLRGSLGEQYF; CDR3 DNA: TGTGCCAGCAGCCATTTACGGGGCTCGCTGGGCGAGCAGTACTTC
clone size: many; D gene: TRBD1; V gene: TRBV5-8; J gene: TRBJ2-5; CDR3 protein: CASSLTGGEETQYF; CDR3 DNA: TGTGCCAGCAGCTTGACAGGGGGTGAGGAGACCCAGTACTTC
clone size: NA; D gene: NA; V gene: TRBV7-2; J gene: TRBJ2-7; CDR3 protein: CASTPTGVYEQYF; CDR3 DNA: TGTGCCAGCACCCCCACGGGCGTGTACGAGCAGTACTTC
clone size: few; D gene: NA; V gene: TRBV7-8; J gene: TRBJ2-7; CDR3 protein: CASSLGGPNYEQYF; CDR3 DNA: TGTGCCAGCAGCTTAGGTGGGCCCAACTACGAGCAGTACTTC
clone size: NA; D gene: NA; V gene: TRBV21-1; J gene: TRBJ2-7; CDR3 protein: CASSKGRRGKVQYF; CDR3 DNA: TGTGCCAGCAGCAAAGGCCGCAGAGGGAAAGTGCAGTACTTC
clone size: NA; D gene: NA; V gene: TRBV2; J gene: TRBJ1-5; CDR3 protein: CASSGNSNQPQHF; CDR3 DNA: TGTGCCAGCAGTGGAAATAGCAATCAGCCCCAGCATTTT
clone size: few; D gene: TRBD1; V gene: TRBV7-3; J gene: TRBJ2-5; CDR3 protein: CASSLVGGLAETQYF; CDR3 DNA: TGTGCCAGCAGCTTAGTAGGGGGCTTGGCGGAGACCCAGTACTTC
clone size: NA; D gene: NA; V gene: TRBV20-1; J gene: TRBJ2-3; CDR3 protein: CSAPLGGTSTDTQYF; CDR3 DNA: TGCAGTGCTCCCTTAGGAGGAACTAGCACAGATACGCAGTATTTT